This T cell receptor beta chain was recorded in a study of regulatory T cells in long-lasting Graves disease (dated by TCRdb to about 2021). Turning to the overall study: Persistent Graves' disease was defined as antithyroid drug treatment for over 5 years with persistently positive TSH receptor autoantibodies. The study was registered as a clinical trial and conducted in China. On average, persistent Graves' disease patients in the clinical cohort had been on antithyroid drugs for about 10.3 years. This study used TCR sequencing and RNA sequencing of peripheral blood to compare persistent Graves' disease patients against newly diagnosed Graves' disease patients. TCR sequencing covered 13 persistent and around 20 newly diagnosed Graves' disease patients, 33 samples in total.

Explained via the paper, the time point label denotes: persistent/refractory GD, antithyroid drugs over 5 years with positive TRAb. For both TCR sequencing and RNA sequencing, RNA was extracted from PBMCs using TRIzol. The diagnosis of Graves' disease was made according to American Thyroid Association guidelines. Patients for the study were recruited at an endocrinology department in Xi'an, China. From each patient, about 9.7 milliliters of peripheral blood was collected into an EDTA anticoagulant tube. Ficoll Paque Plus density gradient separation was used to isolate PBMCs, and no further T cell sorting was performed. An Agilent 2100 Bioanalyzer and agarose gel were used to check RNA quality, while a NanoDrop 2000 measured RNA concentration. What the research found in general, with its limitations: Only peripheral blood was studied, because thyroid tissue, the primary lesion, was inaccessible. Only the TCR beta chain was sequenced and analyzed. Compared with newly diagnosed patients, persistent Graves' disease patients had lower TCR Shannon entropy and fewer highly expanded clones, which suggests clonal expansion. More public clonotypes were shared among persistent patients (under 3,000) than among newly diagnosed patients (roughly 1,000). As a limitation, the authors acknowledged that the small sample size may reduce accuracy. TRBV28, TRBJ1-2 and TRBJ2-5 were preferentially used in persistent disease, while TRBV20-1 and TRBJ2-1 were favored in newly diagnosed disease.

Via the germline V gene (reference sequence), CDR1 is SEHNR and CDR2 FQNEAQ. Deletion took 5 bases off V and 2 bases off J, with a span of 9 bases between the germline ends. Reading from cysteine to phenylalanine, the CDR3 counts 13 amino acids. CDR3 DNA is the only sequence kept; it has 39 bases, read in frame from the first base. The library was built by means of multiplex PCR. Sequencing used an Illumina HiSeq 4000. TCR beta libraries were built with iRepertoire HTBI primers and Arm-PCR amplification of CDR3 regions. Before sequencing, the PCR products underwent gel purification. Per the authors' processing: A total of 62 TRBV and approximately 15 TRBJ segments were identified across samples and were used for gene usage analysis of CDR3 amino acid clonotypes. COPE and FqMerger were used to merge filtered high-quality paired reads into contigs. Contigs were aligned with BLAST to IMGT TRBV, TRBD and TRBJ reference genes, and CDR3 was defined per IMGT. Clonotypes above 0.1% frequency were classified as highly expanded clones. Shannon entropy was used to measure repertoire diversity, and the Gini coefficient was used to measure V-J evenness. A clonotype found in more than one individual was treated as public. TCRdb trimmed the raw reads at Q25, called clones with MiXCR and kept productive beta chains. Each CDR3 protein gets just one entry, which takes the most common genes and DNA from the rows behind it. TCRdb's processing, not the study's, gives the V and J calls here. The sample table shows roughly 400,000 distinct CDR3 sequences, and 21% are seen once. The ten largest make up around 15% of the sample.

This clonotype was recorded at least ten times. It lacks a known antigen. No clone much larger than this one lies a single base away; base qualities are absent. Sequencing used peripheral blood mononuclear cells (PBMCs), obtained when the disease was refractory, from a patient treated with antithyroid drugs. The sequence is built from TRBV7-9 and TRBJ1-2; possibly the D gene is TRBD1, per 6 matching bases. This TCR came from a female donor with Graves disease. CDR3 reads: CASSATGNYGYTF. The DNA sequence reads TGTGCCAGCAGCGCAACAGGGAACTATGGCTACACCTTC.